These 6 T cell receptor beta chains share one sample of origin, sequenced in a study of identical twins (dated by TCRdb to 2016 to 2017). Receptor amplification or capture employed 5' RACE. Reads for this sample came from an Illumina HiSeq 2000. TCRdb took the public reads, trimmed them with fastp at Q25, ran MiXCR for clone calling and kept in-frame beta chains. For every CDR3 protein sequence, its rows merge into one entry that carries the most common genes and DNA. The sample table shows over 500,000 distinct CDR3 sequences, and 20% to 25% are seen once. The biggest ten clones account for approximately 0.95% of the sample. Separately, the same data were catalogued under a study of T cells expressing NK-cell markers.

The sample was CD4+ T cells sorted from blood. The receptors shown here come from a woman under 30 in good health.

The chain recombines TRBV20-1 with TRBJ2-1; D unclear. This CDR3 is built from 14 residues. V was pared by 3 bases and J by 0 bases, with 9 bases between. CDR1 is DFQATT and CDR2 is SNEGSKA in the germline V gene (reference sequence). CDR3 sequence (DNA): TGCAGTGCTAGCGCCCTGAGCTCCTACAATGAGCAGTTCTTC. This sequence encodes CSASALSSYNEQFF.

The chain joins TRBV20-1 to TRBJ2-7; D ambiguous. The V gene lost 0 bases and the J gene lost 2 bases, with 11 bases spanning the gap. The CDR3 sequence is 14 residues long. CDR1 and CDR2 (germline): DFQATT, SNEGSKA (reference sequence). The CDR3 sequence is CSARDTRGPYEQYF. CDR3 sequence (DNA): TGCAGTGCTAGAGATACGCGCGGCCCCTACGAGCAGTACTTC.

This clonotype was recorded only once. The CDR3 here is CASSWGSGRARTGELFF. The CDR3 DNA follows: TGTGCCAGCAGCTGGGGTAGCGGGAGGGCACGGACCGGGGAGCTGTTTTTT. This chain links TRBV11-3 with TRBJ2-2, with 11 nucleotides matching TRBD2. The ends lost 4 bases at V and 5 bases at J; junction bases unmatched: 9. The CDR3 sequence is 17 residues long. Germline loops: CDR1 SGHNT, CDR2 YENEEA.

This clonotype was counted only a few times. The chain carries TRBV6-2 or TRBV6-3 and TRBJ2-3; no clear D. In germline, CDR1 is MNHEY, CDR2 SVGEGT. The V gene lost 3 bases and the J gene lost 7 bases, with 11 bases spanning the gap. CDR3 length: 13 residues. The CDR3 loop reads CASSYNSGNTQYF. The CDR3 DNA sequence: TGTGCCAGCAGTTATAACAGTGGAAATACGCAGTATTTT.

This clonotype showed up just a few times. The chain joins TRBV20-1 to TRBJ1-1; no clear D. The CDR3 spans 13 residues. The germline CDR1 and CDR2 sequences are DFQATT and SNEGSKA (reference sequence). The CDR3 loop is CSALGYKNTEAFF. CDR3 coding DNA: TGCAGCGCGCTGGGGTACAAGAACACTGAAGCTTTCTTT.

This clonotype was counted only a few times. This CDR3 reads CASSLRTSGNQETQYF. CDR3 sequence (DNA): TGCGCCAGCAGCTTGAGGACTAGCGGGAACCAAGAGACCCAGTACTTC. The chain recombines TRBV5-1 with TRBJ2-5, with 12 bases fitting TRBD2. V lost 1 base and J lost 0; bases outside the gene matches: 1. This CDR3 has 16 residues. Looked up from germline, CDR1 is SGHRS and CDR2 is YFSETQ.